This TCR beta chain was obtained from a study of blood T cells in healthy people across ages (dated by TCRdb to the mid-2010s). At the level of the whole study: In model experiments, roughly one uniquely barcoded TCR beta cDNA molecule per two T cells was captured by template switching. To avoid experimental bias, donors of different ages were distributed randomly across sequencing lanes. Using the same blood draw, the study looked at two additional independent replicas of 1 million unique cDNA reads for two donors, one aged 18 to 30 and the other aged 80 or older. The study measured age-related changes in TCR beta repertoire diversity using deep sequencing normalized with unique cDNA molecular identifiers. The donors were split into four age groups: young (average around 15 years), middle-aged (39), aged (approximately 60) and long-lived (roughly 77).

Broader findings and caveats from the paper: As age increased, observed TCR beta diversity per million T cells dropped in a roughly linear way, and a significant reduction was already evident by age roughly 40. There was a strong correlation between observed TCR beta diversity and the percentage of naive T cells measured by flow cytometry. Total diversity estimates from one million sequenced T cells were considered lower bounds and underestimates. Compared with the aged group, more naive CD4+ T cells, fewer expanded clones and increased TCR diversity were shown by the long-lived group, suggesting age selection. Bulk unsorted PBMC profiling prevented conclusive comparison of naive and antigen-experienced compartments. The CMV infection status of donors was not known, potentially confounding age-related changes in expanded clonotypes.

The 39 donors, aged roughly 6 to 100 years, were systemically healthy Caucasian individuals from Russia. Each donor gave about 9.7 milliliters of peripheral blood, drawn into EDTA-treated Vacutainer tubes. PBMCs were isolated by Ficoll-Paque density-gradient centrifugation, with at least 6 million obtained per sample. Total RNA was extracted from PBMCs with Trizol reagent, with at least 6 micrograms obtained per sample. The percentages of naive CD45RAhigh/CD27high T cells were determined by flow cytometry on a PBMC aliquot from every donor. Libraries came from 5' RACE. TCRdb records Illumina HiSeq 2500 as the sequencer. The second PCR ran for about 6 to 11 cycles and used a J-beta primer mix along with a sample-barcoded 5' primer. A template-switch 5' adaptor carrying 12 random nucleotides introduced a unique molecular identifier onto each TCR beta cDNA molecule. Each sample yielded at least 2.5 million CDR3-containing paired-end reads. All of the RNA was converted into first-strand cDNA using the Mint cDNA synthesis kit, with a TRBC-specific oligonucleotide serving as the primer. Following uracil-DNA glycosylase treatment, all cDNA underwent a first 18-cycle PCR with the universal primers M1SS and BC2_uni_R. Regarding the original processing steps: Normalization of each sample was performed by random selection of 1 million high-quality reads, each carrying a distinct molecular identifier. Reads sharing molecular identifiers were discarded rather than binned into consensus sequences. MiTCR, with a Q25 quality threshold and the strictest error-elimination algorithm, was used for CDR3 identification, clonotype clustering and error correction. Lower-bound total TCR beta diversity was estimated with a nonparametric unseen species model using Euler transformation. The public reads were reanalyzed by TCRdb: fastp trimming at Q25, MiXCR alignment, in-frame beta chains only. Rows are combined by CDR3 protein, so each entry shows the most common genes and DNA. The V and J calls were not made by the authors but by TCRdb's processing. The sample records nearly 1 million distinct CDR3 sequences, roughly 47% of which are singletons. The ten largest make up 20% to 25% of the sample.

Worth noting for this clonotype: The antigen it recognizes is unknown. No qualities accompany the bases; no much larger clone lies one base away.

The CDR3 goes from the cysteine to the phenylalanine over 13 residues. CDR3 DNA is the only sequence kept; it has 39 bases, read in frame from the first base. The germline V gene yields MNHEY for CDR1 and SVGEGT for CDR2. V and J lose 4 bases and 3 bases, and a span of 10 bases separates them. The chain couples TRBV6-2 or TRBV6-3 to TRBJ2-7; no confident D gene assignment can be made. This receptor was taken from a woman in her fifties or sixties in good health. Source material: blood. The CDR3 amino acid sequence is: CASSFLLGYEQYF. The base sequence is TGTGCCAGCAGTTTCCTCTTGGGCTACGAGCAGTACTTC.